The present entry profiles one T cell receptor (beta chain) with its context. The antigen is unknown. Clones were sequenced by immunoSEQ multiplex PCR, and TCRdb holds only the in-frame ones, with some missing. The sample lists about 2.4 million clones, 90% to 95% occurring once. These data are taken from a study of shared clonotypes between healthy human individuals. Study-level findings and limits: Non-shared clonotypes had lower generation probabilities than those shared by all four donors. A generally larger estimated richness was seen in naive subsets than in memory subsets.

The receptor comes from a young man in good health. Input material: naive CD4+ T cells sorted from blood. Subset denoted: CD45RA+ positively selected.

The DNA for the CDR3 is TGTGCCAGCAGCTTAGGGCTAGCGGGAGTACTTACCGGGGAGCTGTTTTTT. Translation gives CASSLGLAGVLTGELFF. The chain uses TRBV7-2 and TRBJ2-2, with TRBD2 matching over 10 bases. Germline-derived CDR1 and CDR2 are SGHTA and FQGNSA. This CDR3 is 17 amino acids long. The trim removed 1 base at V and 5 bases at J, leaving 7 bases unmatched.